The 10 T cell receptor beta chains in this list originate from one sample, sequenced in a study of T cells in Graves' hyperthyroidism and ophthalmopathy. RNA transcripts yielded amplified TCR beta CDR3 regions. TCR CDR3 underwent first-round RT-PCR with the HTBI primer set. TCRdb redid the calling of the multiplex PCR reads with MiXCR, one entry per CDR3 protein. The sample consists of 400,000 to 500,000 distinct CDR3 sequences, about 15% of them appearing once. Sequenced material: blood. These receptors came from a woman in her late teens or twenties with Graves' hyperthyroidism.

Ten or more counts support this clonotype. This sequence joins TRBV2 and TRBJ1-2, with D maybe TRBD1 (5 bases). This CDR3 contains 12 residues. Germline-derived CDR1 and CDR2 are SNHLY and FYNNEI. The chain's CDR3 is CTTSGTAYGYTF. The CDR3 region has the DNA TGTACCACCTCCGGGACGGCCTATGGCTACACCTTC.

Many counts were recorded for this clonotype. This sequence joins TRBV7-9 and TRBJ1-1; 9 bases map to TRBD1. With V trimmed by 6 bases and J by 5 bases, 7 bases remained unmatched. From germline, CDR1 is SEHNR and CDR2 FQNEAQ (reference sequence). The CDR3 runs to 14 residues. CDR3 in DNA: TGTGCCAGCAGGATACAGGGGGCATGGACTGAAGCTTTCTTT. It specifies CASRIQGAWTEAFF.

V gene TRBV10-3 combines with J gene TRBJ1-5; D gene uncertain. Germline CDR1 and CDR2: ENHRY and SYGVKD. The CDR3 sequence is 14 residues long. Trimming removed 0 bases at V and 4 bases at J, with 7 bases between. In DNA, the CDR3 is TGTGCCATCAGTGAGTCGAGGGAAAATCAGCCCCAGCATTTT. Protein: CAISESRENQPQHF.

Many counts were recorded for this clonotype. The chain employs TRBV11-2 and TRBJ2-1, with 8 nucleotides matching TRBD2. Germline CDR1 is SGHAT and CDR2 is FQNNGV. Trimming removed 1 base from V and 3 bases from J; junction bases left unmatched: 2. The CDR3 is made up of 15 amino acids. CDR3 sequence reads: CASSLATSGYNEQFF. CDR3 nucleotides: TGTGCCAGCAGCTTAGCCACTAGCGGCTACAATGAGCAGTTCTTC.

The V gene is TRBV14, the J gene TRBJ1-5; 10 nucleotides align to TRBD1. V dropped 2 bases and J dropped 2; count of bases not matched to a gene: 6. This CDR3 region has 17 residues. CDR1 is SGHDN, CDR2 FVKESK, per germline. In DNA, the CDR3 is TGTGCCAGCAGCCAAAAGACAGGGGGCGAGGGCAATCAGCCCCAGCATTTT. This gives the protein CASSQKTGGEGNQPQHF.

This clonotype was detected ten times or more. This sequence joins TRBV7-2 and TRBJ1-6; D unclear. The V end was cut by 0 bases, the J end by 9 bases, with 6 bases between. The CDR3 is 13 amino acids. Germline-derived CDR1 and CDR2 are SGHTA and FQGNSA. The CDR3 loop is CASSLALISPLHF. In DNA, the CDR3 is TGTGCCAGCAGCTTAGCGCTGATTTCACCCCTCCACTTT.

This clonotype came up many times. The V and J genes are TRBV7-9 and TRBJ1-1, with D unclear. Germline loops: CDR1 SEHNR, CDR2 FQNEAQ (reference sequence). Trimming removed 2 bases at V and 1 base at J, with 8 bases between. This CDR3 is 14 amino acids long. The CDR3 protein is CASSLSFPNTEAFF. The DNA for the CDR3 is TGTGCCAGCAGCTTAAGTTTCCCGAACACTGAAGCTTTCTTT.

CDR3 sequence: CSASPGNTEAFF. The CDR3 DNA is TGCAGTGCTAGTCCTGGGAACACTGAAGCTTTCTTT. V usage is TRBV20-1 and J usage is TRBJ1-1; D remains unclear. V gave up 3 bases and J gave up 1 base, with 6 bases separating them. Germline V gene data show CDR1 as DFQATT and CDR2 as SNEGSKA (reference sequence). The CDR3 loop spans 12 amino acids.

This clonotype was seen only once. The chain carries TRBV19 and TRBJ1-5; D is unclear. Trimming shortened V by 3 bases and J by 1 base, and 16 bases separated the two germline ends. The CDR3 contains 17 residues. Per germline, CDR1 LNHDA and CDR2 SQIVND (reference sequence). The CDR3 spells CASSIKLSWLSNQPQHF. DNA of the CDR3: TGTGCCAGTAGTATTAAATTGTCGTGGTTAAGCAATCAGCCCCAGCATTTT. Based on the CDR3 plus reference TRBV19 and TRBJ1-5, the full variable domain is DGGITQSPKYLFRKEGQNVTLSCEQNLNHDAMYWYRQDPGQGLRLIYYSQIVNDFQKGDIAEGYSVSREKKESFPLTVTSAQKNPTAFYLCASSIKLSWLSNQPQHFGDGTRLSIL.

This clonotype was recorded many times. The CDR3 reads CATSRDGRPAGYTF. CDR3 DNA: TGTGCCACCAGCAGAGATGGGCGGCCCGCAGGCTACACCTTC. The chain links TRBV15 to TRBJ1-2, with D unresolved. The V gene lost 0 bases and the J gene lost 8 bases, with 13 bases spanning the gap. The CDR3 totals 14 residues. Germline lookup yields CDR1 LNHNV and CDR2 YYDKDF (reference sequence).